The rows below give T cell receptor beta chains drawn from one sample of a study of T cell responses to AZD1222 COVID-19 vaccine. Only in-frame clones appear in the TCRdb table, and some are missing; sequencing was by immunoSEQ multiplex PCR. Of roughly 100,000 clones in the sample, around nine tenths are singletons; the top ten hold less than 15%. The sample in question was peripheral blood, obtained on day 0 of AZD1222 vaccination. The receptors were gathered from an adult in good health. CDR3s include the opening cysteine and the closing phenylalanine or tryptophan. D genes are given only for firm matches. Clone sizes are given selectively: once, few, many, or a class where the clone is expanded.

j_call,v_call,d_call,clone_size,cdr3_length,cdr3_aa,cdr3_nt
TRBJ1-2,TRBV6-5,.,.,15,CASSLGLGGAYGYTF,TGTGCCAGCAGCCTGGGGCTCGGGGGCGCCTATGGCTACACCTTC
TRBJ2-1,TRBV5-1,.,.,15,CASGHYGTIGNEQFF,TGCGCCAGCGGACATTACGGGACAATCGGCAATGAGCAGTTCTTC
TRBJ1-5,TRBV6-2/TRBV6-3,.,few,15,CASSYRELSNQPQHF,TGTGCCAGCAGTTACAGGGAATTGAGCAATCAGCCCCAGCATTTT
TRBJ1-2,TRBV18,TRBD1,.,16,CASSPPGQLMYYGYTF,TGTGCCAGCTCACCACCGGGACAGTTAATGTACTATGGCTACACCTTC
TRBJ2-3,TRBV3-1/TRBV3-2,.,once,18,CASSQDLVALPSTDTQYF,TGTGCCAGCAGCCAAGATTTGGTAGCGTTACCTAGCACAGATACGCAGTATTTT
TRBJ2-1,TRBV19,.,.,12,CASSINWKEQFF,TGTGCCAGTAGTATAAATTGGAAGGAGCAGTTCTTC
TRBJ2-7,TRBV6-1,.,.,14,CASSEGGGTAEQYF,TGTGCCAGCAGTGAAGGGGGTGGGACGGCCGAGCAGTACTTC
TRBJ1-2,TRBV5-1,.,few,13,CASSLRDSYGYTF,TGCGCCAGCAGCTTACGGGATAGCTATGGCTACACCTTC
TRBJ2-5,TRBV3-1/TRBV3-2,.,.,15,CASSQVLQDQETQYF,TGTGCCAGCAGCCAAGTCTTACAAGACCAAGAGACCCAGTACTTC
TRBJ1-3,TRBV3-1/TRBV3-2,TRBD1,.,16,CASSPIQGAAGNTIYF,TGTGCCAGCAGCCCGATACAGGGGGCTGCAGGAAACACCATATATTTT
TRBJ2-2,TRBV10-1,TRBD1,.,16,CASSQGAPMLGGELFF,TGCGCCAGCAGCCAGGGGGCGCCCATGTTAGGCGGGGAGCTGTTTTTT
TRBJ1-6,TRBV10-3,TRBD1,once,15,CAINSSRGNNSPLHF,TGTGCCATCAATTCGTCCAGGGGGAATAATTCACCCCTCCACTTT